Below are 9 T cell receptor beta chains sequenced from a single sample in a study of blood T cell repertoires in COVID-19. Data came from immunoSEQ multiplex PCR; TCRdb stores just in-frame clones and leaves some out. The sample has approximately 280,000 clones, around 88% seen once; the top ten hold roughly 5%. The sequenced sample consisted of peripheral blood. The receptors were gathered from a man in his forties with acute or convalescent COVID-19.

The table lists this clone with a few counts. The J gene is TRBJ1-2, the V gene TRBV11-1; 8 bases map to TRBD1. The V and J ends lost 3 bases and 6 bases, in that order; junction bases with no gene match: 6. This CDR3 region has 14 residues. Germline-derived CDR1 and CDR2 are SGHAT and FQDESV (reference sequence). The CDR3 spells CASSLQGAGDGYTF. DNA for the CDR3: TGTGCCAGCAGCTTGCAGGGGGCGGGAGATGGCTACACCTTC.

The chain is built from TRBV6-6 and TRBJ1-1, with unresolved D. With 0 bases removed from V and 4 bases from J, the gap between germline ends came to 15 bases. The CDR3 loop spans 16 amino acids. Germline V CDR1 and CDR2: MNHNY, SVGAGI (reference sequence). The CDR3 sequence: CASSYSGFGVGTEAFF. The CDR3 region has the DNA TGTGCCAGCAGTTACTCGGGGTTCGGGGTGGGCACTGAAGCTTTCTTT.

The chain combines TRBV5-6 with TRBJ2-3; a weak D match, TRBD1 (6 bases). This CDR3 is built from 13 residues. V lost 6 bases, J lost 4 bases, and 12 bases lay in between. The germline V gene has CDR1 SGHDT and CDR2 YYEEEE. CDR3 coding DNA: TGTGCCAGCATGCAAAGGGGGTCAGATACGCAGTATTTT. Translating gives CASMQRGSDTQYF.

This chain links TRBV29-1 with TRBJ2-7; TRBD1 might be the D (7 bases). The CDR3 totals 11 residues. V shed 7 bases and J shed 5 bases, with 12 bases lying between them. Germline values: CDR1 SQVTM, CDR2 ANQGSEA. The CDR3: CSAAGQHEQYF. The CDR3 region has the DNA TGCAGCGCCGCGGGACAGCACGAGCAGTACTTC.

This sequence joins TRBV5-6 and TRBJ1-2; 8 bases are a match to TRBD1. Germline-derived CDR1 and CDR2 are SGHDT and YYEEEE. V shed 5 bases, J shed 5 bases, and the junction held 11 bases outside the gene matches. This CDR3 comprises 15 residues. The CDR3 loop reads CASRPSGGTGYGYTF. The DNA for the CDR3 is TGTGCCAGCAGACCCTCAGGGGGGACAGGTTATGGCTACACCTTC. Full variable domain (remainder filled in from reference TRBV5-6 and TRBJ1-2): DAGVTQSPTHLIKTRGQQVTLRCSPKSGHDTVSWYQQALGQGPQFIFQYYEEEERQRGNFPDRFSGHQFPNYSSELNVNALLLGDSALYLCASRPSGGTGYGYTFGSGTRLTVV.

This sequence joins TRBV7-9 and TRBJ1-1; 7 nucleotides agree with TRBD1. CDR1 is SEHNR, CDR2 FQNEAQ, per germline (reference sequence). The CDR3 sequence is 13 residues long. The V gene end was trimmed by 5 bases and the J gene end by 5 bases; junction bases not matched to a gene: 5. The CDR3 DNA reads as TGTGCCAGCAGCACGACAGGGTTTACTGAAGCTTTCTTT. This sequence encodes CASSTTGFTEAFF.

V is TRBV5-6 and J is TRBJ2-2; 10 bases align to TRBD1. Germline CDR1 and CDR2: SGHDT and YYEEEE. Germline trimming cut 7 bases from V and 1 base from J; bases unmatched to any gene: 13. The CDR3 covers 18 residues. The CDR3 loop is CASAGTGAYPGNTGELFF. The CDR3 bases are TGTGCCAGCGCCGGGACAGGGGCATACCCCGGGAACACCGGGGAGCTGTTTTTT.

This clone was seen more than once but under ten times. The chain uses TRBV2 and TRBJ2-4, with 7 bases identical to TRBD1. Germline V gene lookup returns CDR1 SNHLY and CDR2 FYNNEI. The junction had 6 bases not matched to a gene; V was cut back by 7 bases and J by 6 bases. This CDR3 spans 13 amino acids. This chain's CDR3 is CASTLDRLNIQYF. CDR3 coding DNA: TGTGCCAGCACCCTGGACAGGTTAAACATTCAGTACTTC. The complete variable domain, with remaining parts taken from reference TRBV2 and TRBJ2-4, reads EPEVTQTPSHQVTQMGQEVILRCVPISNHLYFYWYRQILGQKVEFLVSFYNNEISEKSEIFDDQFSVERPDGSNFTLKIRSTKLEDSAMYFCASTLDRLNIQYFGAGTRLSVL.

The gene calls are TRBV7-9 and TRBJ1-4; TRBD1 agrees at 9 bases. The CDR3 length is 15 residues. Germline trimming cut 5 bases from V and 6 bases from J; bases unmatched to any gene: 7. Germline V gene data show CDR1 as SEHNR and CDR2 as FQNEAQ (reference sequence). The CDR3 DNA is TGTGCCAGCAGCAGACAGGGGGAAGGGGATGAAAAACTGTTTTTT. It is translated as CASSRQGEGDEKLFF.